This T cell receptor (beta chain) comes out of a study of early T cells in non-severe SARS-CoV-2 infection. Across the whole study: The sequenced material was bulk RNA from unsorted whole blood, and its chains were unpaired.

Separate cDNA molecules each had unique molecular identifiers attached to them. TCRdb fed the 5' RACE reads into MiXCR, producing one record per CDR3 protein. In the table there are some 20,000 distinct CDR3 sequences, approximately 4.8% of which are singletons. This clonotype was seen only a few times. What it recognizes is unknown. Study-level findings and limits: Clonotype matching in VDJdb favored anti-spike CD8 responses and did not capture private and CD4 specificities.

The sequencing sample was made of whole blood. The clonotype comes from an adult who was a healthcare worker with PCR-confirmed SARS-CoV-2 infection or an uninfected control (not recorded which).

Here the CDR3 DNA reads TGTGCCAGCCATGAGGGGGGGACGAGCTCCTACGAGCAGTACTTC. Translated: CASHEGGTSSYEQYF. This chain connects TRBV2 to TRBJ2-7, with TRBD2 as a possible D gene (7 bases). V dropped 8 bases and J dropped 0 bases, with 17 bases sitting between them. The CDR3 runs to 15 residues. Germline CDR1 is SNHLY and CDR2 is FYNNEI. Together with reference TRBV2 and TRBJ2-7, the CDR3 gives the full variable domain: EPEVTQTPSHQVTQMGQEVILRCVPISNHLYFYWYRQILGQKVEFLVSFYNNEISEKSEIFDDQFSVERPDGSNFTLKIRSTKLEDSAMYFCASHEGGTSSYEQYFGPGTRLTVT.